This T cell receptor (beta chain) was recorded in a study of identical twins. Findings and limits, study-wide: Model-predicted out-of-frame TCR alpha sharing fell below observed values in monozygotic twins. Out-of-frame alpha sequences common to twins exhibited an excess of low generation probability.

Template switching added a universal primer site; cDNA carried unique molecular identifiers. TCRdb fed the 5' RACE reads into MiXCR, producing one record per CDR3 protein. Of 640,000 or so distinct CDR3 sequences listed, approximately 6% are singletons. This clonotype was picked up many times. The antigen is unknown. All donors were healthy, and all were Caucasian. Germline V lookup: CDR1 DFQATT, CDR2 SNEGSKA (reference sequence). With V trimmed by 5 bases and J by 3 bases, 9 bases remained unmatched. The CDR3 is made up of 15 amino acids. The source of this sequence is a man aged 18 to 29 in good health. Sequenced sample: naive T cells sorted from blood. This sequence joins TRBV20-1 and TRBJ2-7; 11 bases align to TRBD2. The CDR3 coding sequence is TGCAGTGCTTTCTCCGGACTAGCGGGCAACTACGAGCAGTACTTC. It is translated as CSAFSGLAGNYEQYF.